A single sample is the source of the 31 T cell receptor beta chains below, sequenced in a study of blood T cell repertoires in COVID-19. The data were produced by immunoSEQ multiplex PCR, yet TCRdb's version contains in-frame clones alone and is incomplete. In the table there are roughly 140,000 clones, around 80% of which are singletons. Sequenced: peripheral blood. These receptor sequences come from a woman between 45 and 60 years old with acute or convalescent COVID-19.

The J gene is TRBJ1-2, the V gene TRBV28; D ambiguous. This CDR3 comprises 11 residues. V was trimmed by 6 bases and J by 8 bases, leaving 10 bases between them. CDR1 is MDHEN, CDR2 SYDVKM, per germline. CDR3 in amino acids: CASSPSGGYTF. The DNA for the CDR3 is TGTGCCAGCAGCCCCTCGGGGGGCTACACCTTC.

About this clone itself: Its ends do not fully match the called genes, so a read error is possible. The J gene is TRBJ1-5, the V gene TRBV28; D call uncertain. Germline CDR1 reads MDHEN; CDR2 reads SYDVKM. The CDR3 loop spans 14 amino acids. CDR3 amino acids: CASTGLQINQPQHF. CDR3 DNA: TGTGCGAGCACTGGACTACAGATAAATCAGCCCCAGCATTTT.

This rearrangement joins TRBV28 to TRBJ1-5; 7 bases are shared with TRBD1. This CDR3 is 14 amino acids long. Trimming at V came to 4 bases and at J to 6 bases, leaving 6 bases not matched to a gene. The germline V gene encodes CDR1 MDHEN and CDR2 SYDVKM. CDR3 coding DNA: TGTGCCAGCAGTTCGAGGACAGGAGGTCAGCCCCAGCATTTT. Its translation is CASSSRTGGQPQHF.

This clone appeared many times. V gene TRBV20-1 combines with J gene TRBJ1-5, with TRBD1 matching 11 bases. Germline V gene lookup returns CDR1 DFQATT and CDR2 SNEGSKA (reference sequence). The CDR3 length is 15 residues. Trimming at V came to 3 bases and at J to 5 bases, leaving 6 bases not matched to a gene. The CDR3 DNA is TGCAGTGCTAGTTCTGGGACAGGGGGTCATCAGCCCCAGCATTTT. Translated, it gives CSASSGTGGHQPQHF.

The chain combines TRBV7-9 with TRBJ1-1; D not certain. The CDR3 sequence is 14 residues long. V was clipped by 4 bases and J by 4 bases, with 13 bases between them. Germline lookup yields CDR1 SEHNR and CDR2 FQNEAQ (reference sequence). The DNA for the CDR3 is TGTGCCAGCAGCTACTCGAGTTCTGGCACTGAAGCTTTCTTT. This codes for CASSYSSSGTEAFF. Full variable domain (missing parts from reference TRBV7-9 and TRBJ1-1): DTGVSQNPRHKITKRGQNVTFRCDPISEHNRLYWYRQTLGQGPEFLTYFQNEAQLEKSRLLSDRFSAERPKGSFSTLEIQRTEQGDSAMYLCASSYSSSGTEAFFGQGTRLTVV.

V usage is TRBV14 and J usage is TRBJ1-1, with 9 bases identical to TRBD1. The CDR3 runs to 13 residues. Germline trimming cut 5 bases from V and 7 bases from J; bases unmatched to any gene: 5. Germline V gene lookup returns CDR1 SGHDN and CDR2 FVKESK. CDR3 region: CASSSDRGDEAFF. The CDR3 DNA reads TGTGCCAGCAGCTCGGACAGGGGCGATGAAGCTTTCTTT.

The chain is built from TRBV9 and TRBJ1-2; D is unclear. The CDR3 extends over 13 amino acids. In germline, CDR1 is SGDLS, CDR2 YYNGEE. Trimming stripped 4 bases from V and 7 bases from J, with 14 bases between. CDR3 sequence: CASSSAALGGYTF. The CDR3 DNA reads as TGTGCCAGCAGCTCAGCGGCCCTCGGTGGCTACACCTTC.

The chain combines TRBV6-5 with TRBJ1-2; a possible D gene is TRBD1 (6 bases). CDR1 and CDR2 from the germline V gene are MNHEY and SVGAGI. V lost 6 bases and J lost 5, with 10 bases in between. The CDR3 sequence is 12 residues long. The CDR3 is CASSTQGYGYTF. In nucleotides, the CDR3 is TGTGCCAGCAGCACCCAGGGGTATGGCTACACCTTC.

The chain links TRBV7-9 to TRBJ1-1; tentative D call: TRBD1 (6 bases). V shed 7 bases and J shed 1 base, with 16 bases lying between them. The CDR3 sequence is 15 residues long. Germline values: CDR1 SEHNR, CDR2 FQNEAQ (reference sequence). CDR3 loop: CASTPSGQGNTEAFF. The CDR3 DNA reads as TGTGCCAGCACACCCTCGGGACAAGGGAACACTGAAGCTTTCTTT.

Only one count was recorded for this clone. The identical CDR3 is also encoded by other nucleotide sequences in the sample. This chain links TRBV6-5 with TRBJ1-2, with D perhaps matching TRBD1 (6 bases). Germline CDR1 reads MNHEY; CDR2 reads SVGAGI. Trimming cost V 6 bases and J 4 bases, with 12 bases left between them. CDR3 length equals 13 residues. For the CDR3, the DNA is TGTGCCAGCAGAGATCGGACAGCCTATGGCTACACCTTC. Protein sequence: CASRDRTAYGYTF.

This clone is a singleton in its sample. This rearrangement joins TRBV7-9 to TRBJ1-1, with 7 positions matching TRBD1. The germline gives CDR1 SEHNR, CDR2 FQNEAQ (reference sequence). This CDR3 has 13 amino acids. Trimming cost V 3 bases and J 7 bases; bases outside gene matches: 5. The CDR3 DNA is TGTGCCAGCAGCTTGTCAGGGGGATATGAAGCTTTCTTT. Residues: CASSLSGGYEAFF.

The sample holds a few counts of this clone. This rearrangement joins TRBV6-2 or TRBV6-3 to TRBJ1-2; D gene ambiguous. Trimming removed 2 bases from V and 4 bases from J, with 8 bases in between. Per the germline V gene, CDR1 is MNHEY and CDR2 is SVGEGT. CDR3 length: 13 residues. The CDR3 reads CASSYQVGYGYTF. CDR3 bases: TGTGCCAGCAGTTACCAGGTTGGCTATGGCTACACCTTC.

This clone was observed once. The V gene is TRBV10-3, the J gene TRBJ2-1; tentatively, D is TRBD2 (5 bases). The germline V gene encodes CDR1 ENHRY and CDR2 SYGVKD. V was pared by 6 bases and J by 0 bases, with 27 bases between. The CDR3 is made up of 20 amino acids. The DNA of the CDR3 is TGTGCCATCAGGAGTGGCGCCCGGGATCCCCTTAACAGCTCCTACAATGAGCAGTTCTTC. It yields the protein CAIRSGARDPLNSSYNEQFF.

CDR3 bases: TGTGCCAGCAGTTACGTGCTATCCTCGAGCTACACCTTC. Its protein is CASSYVLSSSYTF. The chain couples TRBV6-2 or TRBV6-3 to TRBJ1-2; no definite D call. Germline CDR1 MNHEY, CDR2 SVGEGT. The CDR3 is 13 amino acids. V was cut by 2 bases and J by 9 bases, with 13 bases left in between.

The chain recombines TRBV5-1 with TRBJ1-3; D is unclear. This CDR3 has 14 amino acids. CDR1 and CDR2 from the germline V gene are SGHRS and YFSETQ. Trimming shortened V by 0 bases and J by 0 bases, and 4 bases separated the two germline ends. The CDR3 nucleotides are TGCGCCAGCAGCTTGGGGAGCTCTGGAAACACCATATATTTT. The encoded protein is CASSLGSSGNTIYF.

V and J are TRBV5-1 and TRBJ2-5, with 10 bases aligning to TRBD1. The CDR3 runs 14 residues. The J segment lost 4 bases and the V segment lost 7 bases, leaving 7 bases of the junction unmatched. Germline-derived CDR1 and CDR2 are SGHRS and YFSETQ. CDR3 in DNA: TGCGCCAGCCACCGGGACAGGGGATCAGAGACCCAGTACTTC. Encoded protein: CASHRDRGSETQYF.

The chain joins TRBV7-9 to TRBJ2-1, with D unclear. CDR1 is SEHNR, CDR2 FQNEAQ, per germline (reference sequence). Trimming pared 2 bases from V and 9 bases from J, leaving 8 bases between. The CDR3 runs to 12 residues. The CDR3 protein is CASSLTAVEQFF. CDR3 in DNA: TGTGCCAGCAGCTTAACGGCGGTTGAGCAGTTCTTC.

This chain joins TRBV7-2 and TRBJ1-1, with no clear D. The V and J ends lost 4 bases and 4 bases respectively, with 13 bases between them. The CDR3 totals 14 residues. Germline lookup yields CDR1 SGHTA and CDR2 FQGNSA. CDR3 DNA: TGTGCCAGCAGCTCGGCGGCTCGGTTCACTGAAGCTTTCTTT. Protein product: CASSSAARFTEAFF.

The chain recombines TRBV6-5 with TRBJ2-5; 12 nucleotides line up with TRBD2. There are 14 residues in the CDR3. V shed 5 bases, J shed 5 bases, and the junction held 3 bases outside the gene matches. Per germline, CDR1 MNHEY and CDR2 SVGAGI. CDR3: CASSKLAGGETQYF. The CDR3 coding sequence is TGTGCCAGCAGTAAACTAGCGGGGGGCGAGACCCAGTACTTC.

V usage is TRBV11-2 and J usage is TRBJ2-2; maybe TRBD1 (6 bases). V was clipped by 5 bases and J by 6 bases, with 13 bases between them. This CDR3 contains 14 residues. Germline V gene data show CDR1 as SGHAT and CDR2 as FQNNGV. The CDR3 DNA reads TGTGCCAGCAGCACCACAGGGTTCGCCGGGGAGCTGTTTTTT. It encodes CASSTTGFAGELFF.

The chain couples TRBV7-9 to TRBJ1-6; tentatively, D is TRBD1 (5 bases). Between the trimmed V and J ends, which lost 5 bases and 9 bases, there was a span of 20 bases. The CDR3 runs to 16 residues. Per the germline V gene, CDR1 is SEHNR and CDR2 is FQNEAQ (reference sequence). CDR3 region: CASSAFAGGSGSPLHF. CDR3 coding DNA: TGTGCCAGCAGCGCCTTCGCGGGGGGGTCGGGTTCACCCCTCCACTTT. Variable domain in full (rest from reference TRBV7-9 and TRBJ1-6): DTGVSQNPRHKITKRGQNVTFRCDPISEHNRLYWYRQTLGQGPEFLTYFQNEAQLEKSRLLSDRFSAERPKGSFSTLEIQRTEQGDSAMYLCASSAFAGGSGSPLHFGNGTRLTVT.

The chain joins TRBV6-1 to TRBJ1-1; D call uncertain. V shed 0 bases and J shed 10 bases, with 24 bases lying between them. CDR1 MNHNS and CDR2 SASEGT come from the germline V gene. The CDR3 totals 17 residues. The chain's CDR3 is CASSEAFIRSGEGRAFF. The CDR3 nucleotides are TGTGCCAGCAGTGAAGCCTTTATTCGTTCCGGGGAGGGAAGAGCTTTCTTT.

The V and J genes are TRBV5-1 and TRBJ2-1; 7 bases match TRBD1. The ends lost 4 bases at V and 2 bases at J; junction bases unmatched: 9. The CDR3 consists of 16 residues. The germline gives CDR1 SGHRS, CDR2 YFSETQ. CDR3 nucleotides: TGCGCCAGCAGCAGAAGGGGGCAGTTTACCTACAATGAGCAGTTCTTC. This gives the protein CASSRRGQFTYNEQFF.

The genes are TRBV7-3 and TRBJ2-2; TRBD1 is a possible D gene (6 bases). Between the trimmed V and J ends, which lost 2 bases and 0 bases, there was a span of 7 bases. The germline CDR1 and CDR2 sequences are SGHTA and FQGTGA. This CDR3 region has 15 residues. The CDR3 DNA reads as TGTGCCAGCAGCTTAGGGGGCCCGAACACCGGGGAGCTGTTTTTT. Translating gives CASSLGGPNTGELFF.

The chain combines TRBV18 with TRBJ2-7; D gene unclear. Germline CDR1 KGHSH, CDR2 LQKENI. CDR3 length equals 14 residues. Trimming removed 0 bases from V and 7 bases from J, with 13 bases in between. CDR3 nucleotide sequence: TGTGCCAGCTCACCACCCGAAAGGTCCGGGGAGCAGTACTTC. Encoded protein: CASSPPERSGEQYF.

The chain combines TRBV30 with TRBJ2-1, with 7 nucleotides matching TRBD2. The CDR3 spans 16 residues. Unmatched junction bases numbered 15, after V lost 3 bases and J lost 7 bases. Germline CDR1 reads GTSNPN; CDR2 reads SVGIG (reference sequence). In DNA form, the CDR3 reads TGTGCCTGGAGCGCTGCACGGGGGGTAACGTGGAATGAGCAGTTCTTC. Its protein product is CAWSAARGVTWNEQFF.

The gene calls are TRBV12-3 or TRBV12-4 and TRBJ1-2, with a weak D call TRBD1 (6 bases). CDR3 size: 12 residues. Trimming removed 6 bases from V and 5 bases from J, with 10 bases in between. The CDR3 here is CASSPQGYGYTF. CDR3 bases: TGTGCCAGCAGCCCACAGGGTTATGGCTACACCTTC.

There are a few counts of this clone. The chain joins TRBV6-2 or TRBV6-3 to TRBJ2-1; 9 nucleotides agree with TRBD2. Germline V gene sequence: CDR1 MNHEY, CDR2 SVGEGT. There are 15 residues in the CDR3. V shed 6 bases, J shed 7 bases, and the junction held 10 bases outside the gene matches. The CDR3 sequence is CASSGTSSGGNEQFF. CDR3 DNA: TGTGCCAGCAGCGGGACTAGCTCGGGCGGAAATGAGCAGTTCTTC.

The chain joins TRBV11-2 to TRBJ1-5; D remains unclear. V lost 4 bases, J lost 7 bases, and 11 bases lay in between. Germline CDR1 SGHAT, CDR2 FQNNGV. This CDR3 spans 13 amino acids. CDR3 amino acids: CASSSSLGQPQHF. The CDR3 DNA is TGTGCCAGCAGCTCCTCTTTGGGCCAGCCCCAGCATTTT.

The V and J genes are TRBV7-9 and TRBJ1-6; the match to TRBD1 covers 9 bases. Losses at the gene ends were 5 bases for V and 0 bases for J; bases not matched to a gene: 5. CDR3 size: 17 residues. Germline CDR1 reads SEHNR; CDR2 reads FQNEAQ (reference sequence). The CDR3 here is CASSGTGRTSYNSPLHF. In DNA, the CDR3 is TGTGCCAGCAGCGGGACAGGGCGGACCTCCTATAATTCACCCCTCCACTTT.

This chain joins TRBV6-5 and TRBJ1-5; D gene unclear. The V and J ends lost 1 base and 2 bases respectively, with 6 bases between them. Germline V CDR1 and CDR2: MNHEY, SVGAGI. CDR3 length: 14 amino acids. The DNA for the CDR3 is TGTGCCAGCAGTTACTTTGAGGGCAATCAGCCCCAGCATTTT. Translation: CASSYFEGNQPQHF.